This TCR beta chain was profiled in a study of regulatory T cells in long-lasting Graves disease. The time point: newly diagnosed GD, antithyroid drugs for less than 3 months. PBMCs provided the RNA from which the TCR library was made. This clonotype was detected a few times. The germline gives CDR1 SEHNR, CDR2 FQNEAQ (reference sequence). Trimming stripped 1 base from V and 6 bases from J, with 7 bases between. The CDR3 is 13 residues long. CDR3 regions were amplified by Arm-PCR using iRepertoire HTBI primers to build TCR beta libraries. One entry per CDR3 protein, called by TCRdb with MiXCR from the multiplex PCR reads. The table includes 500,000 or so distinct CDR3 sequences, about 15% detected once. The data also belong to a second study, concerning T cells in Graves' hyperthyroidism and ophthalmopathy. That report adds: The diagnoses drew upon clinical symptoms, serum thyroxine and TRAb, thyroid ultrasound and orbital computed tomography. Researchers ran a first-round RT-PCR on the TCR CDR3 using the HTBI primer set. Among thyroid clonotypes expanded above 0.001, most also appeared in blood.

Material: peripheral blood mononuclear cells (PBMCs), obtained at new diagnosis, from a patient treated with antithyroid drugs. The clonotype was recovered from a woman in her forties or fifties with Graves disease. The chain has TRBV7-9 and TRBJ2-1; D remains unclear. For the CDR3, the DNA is TGTGCCAGCAGCTTAGGGGTGGTCAATGAGCAGTTCTTC. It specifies CASSLGVVNEQFF.